The rows below give T cell receptor beta chains drawn from one sample of a study of T cells after yellow fever vaccination. TCRdb reprocessed the 5' RACE reads with MiXCR, giving one entry per CDR3 protein. The profile shows 140,000 to 150,000 distinct CDR3 sequences, about 6.2% of them singletons. This material consisted of CD4+ T cells sorted from PBMCs, taken 10 days after the yellow fever booster vaccination. The origin of the receptors is a man aged 30 to 39 who received the YFV17D yellow fever vaccine. CDR3s include the opening cysteine and the closing phenylalanine or tryptophan. The order of the fields is CDR3 length, V gene, D gene, clone size, J gene, CDR3 DNA, CDR3 protein. D genes are given only for firm matches. Clone size is not always given. Where it is, it says once, few, many or a class for expanded clones.

15	TRBV12-3/TRBV12-4	.	many	TRBJ1-4	TGTGCCAGCAGTTTATTCGGGCAGCCTAATGAAAAACTGTTTTTT	CASSLFGQPNEKLFF
15	TRBV5-1	.	many	TRBJ2-3	TGCGCCAGCAGCACAGGGAATGTCGGCACAGATACGCAGTATTTT	CASSTGNVGTDTQYF
13	TRBV20-1	.	many	TRBJ2-3	TGCAGTGCTTATTTTGGAGGCACAGATACGCAGTATTTT	CSAYFGGTDTQYF
14	TRBV10-3	TRBD1	many	TRBJ2-2	TGTGCCATCAGCCCCACAGGGGGAGAAGGGGAGCTGTTTTTT	CAISPTGGEGELFF
15	TRBV19	TRBD2	many	TRBJ2-7	TGTGCCAGTAGAAAAAGCCTAGCGGGAACCTACGAGCAGTACTTC	CASRKSLAGTYEQYF
16	TRBV7-3	TRBD1	.	TRBJ2-7	TGTGCCAGCAGCTCGACCTCCGGGACAGGGGCCTACGAGCAGTACTTC	CASSSTSGTGAYEQYF
13	TRBV6-2/TRBV6-3	TRBD2	few	TRBJ2-7	TGTGCCAGCATCACTAGCGGGAGTGGCGAGCAGTACTTC	CASITSGSGEQYF
16	TRBV6-5	TRBD1	many	TRBJ1-1	TGTGCCAGCAGTTTCCCGACAGGGGGCCCGAACACTGAAGCTTTCTTT	CASSFPTGGPNTEAFF
16	TRBV20-1	TRBD1	.	TRBJ1-5	TGCAGTGCGCAGGTAGGGGGCACCTATAGCAATCAGCCCCAGCATTTT	CSAQVGGTYSNQPQHF
19	TRBV20-1	.	few	TRBJ2-3	TGCAGTGCTAGAACTACTGGCGGTTTCTCTCTCCATGGCACAGATACGCAGTATTTT	CSARTTGGFSLHGTDTQYF
13	TRBV12-3/TRBV12-4	.	many	TRBJ2-5	TGTGCCAGCAGTTTCCGAGGCCAAGAGACCCAGTACTTC	CASSFRGQETQYF
15	TRBV5-1	TRBD2	few	TRBJ2-7	TGCGCCAGCAGCCCTCGGGGGGGGGATTCCTACGAGCAGTACTTC	CASSPRGGDSYEQYF
16	TRBV2	.	many	TRBJ2-5	TGTGCCAGCAGTAGAACACTGGGACGGAACCAAGAGACCCAGTACTTC	CASSRTLGRNQETQYF
14	TRBV20-1	.	many	TRBJ2-3	TGCAGTGCTAGCCTCTCGACAGCCACAGATACGCAGTATTTT	CSASLSTATDTQYF
17	TRBV18	.	many	TRBJ2-7	TGTGCCAGCTCACCGTCATTCCGAGCCGCCTCCTCCTACGAGCAGTACTTC	CASSPSFRAASSYEQYF
14	TRBV20-1	.	many	TRBJ2-7	TGCAGTGCCCCGGAGCCTACTGTTGGGTACGAGCAGTACTTC	CSAPEPTVGYEQYF
16	TRBV18	.	few	TRBJ1-1	TGTGCCAGCTCACCTCTCTCCACCCTTGGTGACACTGAAGCTTTCTTT	CASSPLSTLGDTEAFF
19	TRBV3-1	.	many	TRBJ2-7	TGTGCCAGCAGCCCACGGCAGGGGCGCGGATTAGGGGACTCCTACGAGCAGTACTTC	CASSPRQGRGLGDSYEQYF
14	TRBV12-3/TRBV12-4	.	many	TRBJ1-2	TGTGCCAGCAGCCCCACAGGATTTTACTATGGCTACACCTTC	CASSPTGFYYGYTF
13	TRBV3-1	.	many	TRBJ2-7	TGTGCCAGCAGCCAAGTGGATAGTGGCGAGCAGTACTTC	CASSQVDSGEQYF
12	TRBV29-1	.	many	TRBJ1-2	TGCAGCGGGAGATTGGGGGATGATGGCTACACCTTC	CSGRLGDDGYTF
13	TRBV7-9	.	many	TRBJ2-1	TGTGCCAGCACCTCGTTAGTTAACAATGAGCAGTTCTTC	CASTSLVNNEQFF
17	TRBV10-2	TRBD2	many	TRBJ2-1	TGCGCCAGCAGTGAGTCTGGGAGGGTCGGGAGCCTCCATGAGCAGTTCTTC	CASSESGRVGSLHEQFF
13	TRBV20-1	.	many	TRBJ2-7	TGCAGTGCTAGGCCTCCGGGGCTCTACGAGCAGTACTTC	CSARPPGLYEQYF
13	TRBV28	TRBD2	few	TRBJ2-7	TGTGCCAGCAGTCAATTAGCGGGGTACGAGCAGTACTTC	CASSQLAGYEQYF
14	TRBV7-2	TRBD1	many	TRBJ1-2	TGTGCCAGCAGCCTGGGACAGGCCTCCTATGGCTACACCTTC	CASSLGQASYGYTF
14	TRBV7-2	TRBD1	.	TRBJ1-2	TGTGCCAGCAGCCGCGGGACAGGGCGGGAAGGCTACACCTTC	CASSRGTGREGYTF
15	TRBV20-1	TRBD1	many	TRBJ2-1	TGCAGTGCTAGATCCGGACAGGGGGATCGAGATGAGCAGTTCTTC	CSARSGQGDRDEQFF
16	TRBV20-1	.	.	TRBJ2-7	TGCAGTGCTAGAGATGTGGCATTTCCTCCCCCCTACGAGCAGTACTTC	CSARDVAFPPPYEQYF
14	TRBV6-5	.	many	TRBJ1-3	TGTGCCAGCAGTTACTCGACAGTGGGAAACACCATATATTTT	CASSYSTVGNTIYF
13	TRBV20-1	.	many	TRBJ2-1	TGCAGTGCTAGGGTTCAGCCTGAAGGTGAGCAGTTCTTC	CSARVQPEGEQFF
13	TRBV29-1	.	many	TRBJ2-5	TGCAGCGTTTGGGACTGGAGGGGAGAGACCCAGTACTTC	CSVWDWRGETQYF
14	TRBV5-6	.	few	TRBJ2-7	TGTGCCAGCAGCTTAGGAATGGGGCGGGGAGAGCAGTACTTC	CASSLGMGRGEQYF
14	TRBV7-9	.	many	TRBJ1-1	TGTGCCAGCAGCTTAGAGGGGGGCGGAACTGAAGCTTTCTTT	CASSLEGGGTEAFF
15	TRBV29-1	.	many	TRBJ2-3	TGCAGCGTTGATTCCATCAGAGATAGCACAGATACGCAGTATTTT	CSVDSIRDSTDTQYF
19	TRBV11-1	TRBD2	many	TRBJ2-2	TGTGCCAGCAGCCGCGGCCAGACTAGCGGGTTCACGAACACCGGGGAGCTGTTTTTT	CASSRGQTSGFTNTGELFF
15	TRBV11-2	.	many	TRBJ2-2	TGTGCCAGCAGTTCACCAACGCTGAACACCGGGGAGCTGTTTTTT	CASSSPTLNTGELFF
15	TRBV20-1	.	many	TRBJ2-7	TGCAGTGCTAGAATGGCGGCAGACACTAGTTTCGAGCAGTACTTC	CSARMAADTSFEQYF
14	TRBV7-2	.	many	TRBJ2-5	TGTGCCAGCAGCAGGGAGACGAGGGGGGGGACCCAGTACTTC	CASSRETRGGTQYF
12	TRBV24-1	.	many	TRBJ1-1	TGTGCCACCAGTGATTCGGTCGGAAGAGCTTTCTTT	CATSDSVGRAFF
16	TRBV24-1	TRBD2	many	TRBJ2-1	TGTGCCACCAGTGCCTGGGAGCGGGAACGTGGCAATGAGCAGTTCTTC	CATSAWERERGNEQFF
15	TRBV20-1	TRBD2	many	TRBJ2-1	TGCAGTGCCACACCCCTAGCGGGAGGGAACAATGAGCAGTTCTTC	CSATPLAGGNNEQFF
13	TRBV28	.	many	TRBJ2-2	TGTGCCAGCACCACTCTGAACACCGGGGAGCTGTTTTTT	CASTTLNTGELFF
14	TRBV7-9	TRBD1	many	TRBJ2-1	TGTGCCAGCAGCTACGGGACAGGGGGCAATGAGCAGTTCTTC	CASSYGTGGNEQFF
14	TRBV7-8	.	many	TRBJ1-6	TGTGCCAGCAGCTTCGAAGGAGGGAATTCACCCCTCCACTTT	CASSFEGGNSPLHF
15	TRBV6-5	.	many	TRBJ2-7	TGTGCCAGCAGTTACCAACGTTCCGGGAGCTACGAGCAGTACTTC	CASSYQRSGSYEQYF
13	TRBV12-3/TRBV12-4	.	many	TRBJ2-7	TGTGCCAGCAGAAAGTCCCAGGACTACGAGCAGTACTTC	CASRKSQDYEQYF
16	TRBV5-5	.	many	TRBJ2-1	TGTGCCAGCAGTCCGGGTGTCGGGGGGCGATACAATGAGCAGTTCTTC	CASSPGVGGRYNEQFF
16	TRBV5-1	.	many	TRBJ2-7	TGCGCCAGCAGCTTCCTCGGCAGGGGAGATACCTACGAGCAGTACTTC	CASSFLGRGDTYEQYF
13	TRBV5-1	.	many	TRBJ2-3	TGCGCCAGCAGCTTTGAGGGGGCAGATACGCAGTATTTT	CASSFEGADTQYF
17	TRBV4-3	TRBD2	many	TRBJ2-3	TGCGCCAGCAGCCAAGGAGCGGGATCCAAAGCTGAGGATACGCAGTATTTT	CASSQGAGSKAEDTQYF
19	TRBV7-9	TRBD2	many	TRBJ2-5	TGTGCCAGCAGCTTAGGGCCCACGGCTAGACTAGCGGGACGGGAGACCCAGTACTTC	CASSLGPTARLAGRETQYF
14	TRBV5-5	.	.	TRBJ2-6	TGTGCCAGCAGCTTGGCGTCCAGCCCTCCCGTCCTGACTTTC	CASSLASSPPVLTF